The sequence of this TCR beta chain was determined in a study of blood T cell repertoires in COVID-19. Across the whole study: There were acute and convalescent COVID-19 samples, and they came from the United States, Italy and Spain. T cells, B-cell-depleted T cells, or PBMCs supplied cDNA or gDNA.

In the authors' methods: Counts of nucleated cells, estimated from reference gene primer amplification, were obtained. Clones were read by immunoSEQ multiplex PCR, and TCRdb kept only the in-frame ones, dropping some. The V and J calls and clone size were taken over from that table, and D and trimming were inferred from the DNA. The repertoire holds 180,000 or so clones, with approximately 81% as singletons. The CDR3 covers 14 residues. Trimming took 2 bases from V and 0 from J, leaving 6 bases between them. Per the germline V gene, CDR1 is WNHNN and CDR2 is SYGVQD (reference sequence). The sample was peripheral blood. This TCR was sampled from a woman of 80 years or more with acute or convalescent COVID-19. The rearrangement joins TRBV10-1 to TRBJ2-3, with D unclear. The CDR3 bases are TGCGCCAGCAGTGAGGGTACTAGCACAGATACGCAGTATTTT. Translated: CASSEGTSTDTQYF.